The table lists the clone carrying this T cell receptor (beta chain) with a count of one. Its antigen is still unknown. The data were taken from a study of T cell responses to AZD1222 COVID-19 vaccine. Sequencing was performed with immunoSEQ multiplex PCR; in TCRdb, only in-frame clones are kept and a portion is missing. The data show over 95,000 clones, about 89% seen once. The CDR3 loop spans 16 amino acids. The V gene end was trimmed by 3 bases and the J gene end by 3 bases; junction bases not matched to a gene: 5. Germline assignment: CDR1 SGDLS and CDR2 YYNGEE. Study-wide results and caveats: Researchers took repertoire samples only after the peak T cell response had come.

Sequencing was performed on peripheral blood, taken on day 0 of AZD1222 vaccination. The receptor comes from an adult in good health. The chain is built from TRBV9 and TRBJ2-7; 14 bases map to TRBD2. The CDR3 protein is CASSARTSGGYYEQYF. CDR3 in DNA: TGTGCCAGCAGCGCCCGGACTAGCGGGGGGTACTACGAGCAGTACTTC. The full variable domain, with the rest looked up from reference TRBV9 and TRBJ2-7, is DSGVTQTPKHLITATGQRVTLRCSPRSGDLSVYWYQQSLDQGLQFLIQYYNGEERAKGNILERFSAQQFPDLHSELNLSSLELGDSALYFCASSARTSGGYYEQYFGPGTRLTVT.